A selection of T cell receptor beta chains follows, all from one sample in a study of T cells in Graves' hyperthyroidism and ophthalmopathy. Each CDR3 protein gets one entry after TCRdb re-called the multiplex PCR reads with MiXCR. The sample includes about 840,000 distinct CDR3 sequences, roughly 40% of them seen just once. Specimen: blood. The receptors were gathered from a man aged 18 to 30 with Graves' hyperthyroidism. Both conserved end residues are part of each CDR3.

cdr3_aa: CASSLTSDFPSSYEQYF; v_call: TRBV4-2; j_call: TRBJ2-7
cdr3_aa: CASSLTGHTEAFF; v_call: TRBV5-1; j_call: TRBJ1-1
cdr3_aa: CAISERSDGEKLFF; v_call: TRBV10-3; j_call: TRBJ1-4
cdr3_aa: CASRSREGYTF; v_call: TRBV6-5; j_call: TRBJ1-2
cdr3_aa: CASSYSQGLYGYTF; v_call: TRBV6-6; j_call: TRBJ1-2
cdr3_aa: CAISDYSTGNTIYF; v_call: TRBV10-3; j_call: TRBJ1-3
cdr3_aa: CASSVEGGLAYEQYF; v_call: TRBV9; j_call: TRBJ2-7
cdr3_aa: CASSLNEGYEQYF; v_call: TRBV5-1; j_call: TRBJ2-7
cdr3_aa: CASRLKGGRTEAFF; v_call: TRBV2; j_call: TRBJ1-1
cdr3_aa: CSAVTGQGAHEQYF; v_call: TRBV20-1; j_call: TRBJ2-7
cdr3_aa: CASSIVHPDSPLHF; v_call: TRBV19; j_call: TRBJ1-6
cdr3_aa: CSARKREGSETQYF; v_call: TRBV20-1; j_call: TRBJ2-5
cdr3_aa: CSARLAANTGELFF; v_call: TRBV20-1; j_call: TRBJ2-2
cdr3_aa: CASSIRAGGTQYF; v_call: TRBV19; j_call: TRBJ2-5
cdr3_aa: CSVEDAPAGNTIYF; v_call: TRBV29-1; j_call: TRBJ1-3
cdr3_aa: CASSKSGSPPVELFF; v_call: TRBV19; j_call: TRBJ2-2
cdr3_aa: CASSPQGFNQPQHF; v_call: TRBV11-2; j_call: TRBJ1-5
cdr3_aa: CASTELDTLRGYTF; v_call: TRBV19; j_call: TRBJ1-2